This T cell receptor beta chain emerged from a study of blood T cell repertoires in COVID-19. Profiling relied on immunoSEQ multiplex PCR, and the TCRdb table lists in-frame clones only, not all of them. The sample consists of around 450,000 clones, about 90% of them appearing once. Assignments of participants to cohorts depended upon their own reported clinical history. Recovery among Cohort 3 donors was established by two negative PCRs, clearance, or symptom resolution. Trimming pared 6 bases from V and 0 bases from J, leaving 33 bases between. Per germline, CDR1 MNHNY and CDR2 SVGAGI (reference sequence). This CDR3 spans 22 amino acids.

The sequence was collected from a woman between 18 and 29 years old who had recovered from COVID-19. V gene TRBV6-6 combines with J gene TRBJ1-5, with D perhaps TRBD1 (6 bases). The source material was PBMCs or T cells enriched from blood (not recorded which). CDR3 DNA: TGTGCCAGCAGCTCTTCCCAATCAGGGGCTAGATGGGGCTCCTATAGCAATCAGCCCCAGCATTTT. It is translated as CASSSSQSGARWGSYSNQPQHF.